Below are 23 T cell receptor beta chains sequenced from a single sample in a study of CD8+CD57+ T cells in acquired aplastic anemia (dated by TCRdb to the late 2010s). TCRdb names Illumina HiSeq 2000 as the instrument used. TCR beta VDJ combination and CDR3 sequence profiling used genomic DNA as the template. Using fastp at Q25 and MiXCR, TCRdb reprocessed the public reads and kept productive beta chains. Here each entry gathers all rows of one CDR3 protein and keeps the most common genes and DNA. In this sample the table shows roughly 190,000 distinct CDR3 sequences, 50% to 55% of which occur a single time. The ten largest make up approximately 15% of the sample. Sequenced input: sorted CD4+, CD8+, or CD8+CD57+ T cells (not recorded which) from PBMCs. These receptors all stem from a human donor in good health, serving as a control.

This clonotype appeared many times. This chain joins TRBV7-3 and TRBJ2-2, with 12 bases identical to TRBD2. The length of the CDR3 is 17 residues. V trimming: 5 bases; J trimming: 0 bases; junction bases outside the gene matches: 4. CDR1 and CDR2 from the germline V gene are SGHTA and FQGTGA. CDR3 protein: CASSPWTSGANTGELFF. The CDR3 nucleotides are TGTGCCAGCAGCCCTTGGACTAGCGGGGCGAACACCGGGGAGCTGTTTTTT.

The table lists this clonotype with many counts. V and J are TRBV24-1 and TRBJ2-5, with 9 bases lining up with TRBD1. CDR3 length equals 16 residues. The J segment lost 1 base and the V segment lost 4 bases, leaving 6 bases of the junction unmatched. Germline CDR1 reads KGHDR; CDR2 reads SFDVKD. The CDR3 DNA reads TGTGCCACCAGTGACAACGGACAGGGGCGCCAAGAGACCCAGTACTTC. It specifies CATSDNGQGRQETQYF.

This clonotype was counted at least ten times. The genes are TRBV3-1 and TRBJ2-7, with 8 nucleotides matching TRBD1. The CDR3 is 14 residues long. CDR1 is LGHDT and CDR2 is YNNKEL in the germline V gene (reference sequence). Germline trimming cut 2 bases from V and 1 base from J; bases unmatched to any gene: 1. DNA of the CDR3: TGTGCCAGCAGCCAATGGACAGGGTCCTACGAGCAGTACTTC. Translated, it gives CASSQWTGSYEQYF.

This rearrangement joins TRBV19 to TRBJ1-2; TRBD1 is a possible D gene (6 bases). There are 12 residues in the CDR3. V was clipped by 6 bases and J by 12 bases, with 17 bases between them. The germline CDR1 and CDR2 sequences are LNHDA and SQIVND (reference sequence). CDR3: CASSEQGPGNTF. The CDR3 DNA follows: TGTGCCAGTAGCGAACAGGGACCTGGAAACACCTTC.

The V call is TRBV29-1, the J call TRBJ1-1; no clear D gene. Germline CDR1 is SQVTM and CDR2 is ANQGSEA. The CDR3 is 12 residues long. CDR3 sequence (DNA): TGCAGGAGAATGGGTCTGAACACTGAAGCTTTCTTT. Encoded protein: CRRMGLNTEAFF.

The table lists this clonotype with many counts. The V and J genes are TRBV20-1 and TRBJ2-5, with 10 bases that match TRBD2. V lost 2 bases, J lost 2 bases, and 8 bases stayed unmatched. The germline V gene encodes CDR1 DFQATT and CDR2 SNEGSKA (reference sequence). This CDR3 spans 16 amino acids. The CDR3, as DNA: TGCAGTGCTAGACCCCTAGCGGGGGCCTCACAAGAGACCCAGTACTTC. Translation gives CSARPLAGASQETQYF.

With regard to this clonotype: The junction shows a germline mismatch at one end, possibly a read error. V is TRBV20-1 and J is TRBJ1-5; weak D call: TRBD1 (6 bases). CDR1 and CDR2 (germline): DFQATT, SNEGSKA (reference sequence). This CDR3 comprises 13 residues. The CDR3 coding sequence is TGCAGTGCGTCCACAGGGCCTAATCAGTCCCAGCATTTT. Its translation: CSASTGPNQSQHF.

About this clonotype: This may come from a read error, since a much larger clone is one base off. The chain recombines TRBV2 with TRBJ2-2; 7 positions match TRBD2. Germline V lookup: CDR1 SNHLY, CDR2 FYNNEI. There are 14 residues in the CDR3. The V and J ends lost 3 bases and 5 bases, in that order; junction bases with no gene match: 3. Here the CDR3 DNA reads TGTGCCAGCAGTGACTCCGGGAGGACCGGGGAGCTGTTTTTT. This translates into CASSDSGRTGELFF.

There are many counts of this clonotype. V gene TRBV7-9 combines with J gene TRBJ1-1; TRBD1 might be the D (5 bases). V was cut by 5 bases and J by 7 bases, with 14 bases left in between. Germline V lookup: CDR1 SEHNR, CDR2 FQNEAQ (reference sequence). This CDR3 is 13 amino acids long. CDR3 sequence: CASSQTAPFEAFF. The CDR3 DNA reads TGTGCCAGCAGCCAGACAGCGCCCTTTGAAGCTTTCTTT.

Concerning this clonotype: Being one base from a much bigger clone, this may be a read error. The chain is built from TRBV9 and TRBJ2-3; TRBD2 matches at 15 bases. Germline V gene lookup returns CDR1 SGDLS and CDR2 YYNGEE. The CDR3 is 18 residues long. In DNA, the CDR3 is TGTGCCAGCAGCCACCGGACTAGCGGGGGGGCGGGTCTGAATACGCGGTATTTT. As protein: CASSHRTSGGAGLNTRYF.

This chain links TRBV7-9 with TRBJ1-2; 9 bases match TRBD1. The germline V gene has CDR1 SEHNR and CDR2 FQNEAQ (reference sequence). This CDR3 region has 15 residues. V shed 1 base, J shed 6 bases, and the junction held 6 bases outside the gene matches. CDR3 DNA sequence: TGTGCCAGCAGCTTAGGGACAGGGGCAGTGGATGGCTACACCTTC. This gives the protein CASSLGTGAVDGYTF.

The chain's CDR3 is CASSLVEGVVRYEQYF. The CDR3 DNA is TGTGCCAGCAGCTTAGTTGAGGGGGTGGTCCGCTACGAGCAGTACTTC. The chain combines TRBV7-8 with TRBJ2-5; perhaps TRBD1 as D (6 bases). The last part of the DNA fits TRBJ2-7 better; the J call may be wrong. CDR1 and CDR2 from the germline V gene are SGHVS and FQNEAQ. The CDR3 is 16 residues long.

This clonotype was found a few times. J is TRBJ2-5 and V is TRBV18; 9 positions agree with TRBD2. This CDR3 comprises 17 residues. CDR1 is KGHSH, CDR2 LQKENI, per germline. Unmatched junction bases numbered 11, after V lost 1 base and J lost 5 bases. CDR3 sequence: CASSPRPAAGGRETQYF. In DNA form, the CDR3 reads TGTGCCAGCTCACCACGACCGGCTGCGGGGGGGCGGGAGACCCAGTACTTC. The variable domain in full, with the rest retrieved from reference TRBV18 and TRBJ2-5, is NAGVMQNPRHLVRRRGQEARLRCSPMKGHSHVYWYRQLPEEGLKFMVYLQKENIIDESGMPKERFSAEFPKEGPSILRIQQVVRGDSAAYFCASSPRPAAGGRETQYFGPGTRLLVL.

The table lists this clonotype with many counts. The chain joins TRBV20-1 to TRBJ2-2, with TRBD2 matching over 7 bases. The CDR3 has 14 residues. Trimming cost V 3 bases and J 5 bases; bases outside gene matches: 6. CDR1 and CDR2 (germline): DFQATT, SNEGSKA (reference sequence). Here the CDR3 reads CSASLFGRTGELFF. The CDR3 DNA reads as TGCAGTGCTAGCCTCTTCGGGAGGACCGGGGAGCTGTTTTTT.

The rearrangement uses TRBV2 and TRBJ2-7; maybe TRBD1 (5 bases). The CDR3 runs to 13 residues. V was clipped by 6 bases and J by 3 bases, with 12 bases between them. CDR1 SNHLY and CDR2 FYNNEI come from the germline V gene. CDR3 coding DNA: TGTGCCAGCAGCTCCAACGGACACTACGAGCAGTACTTC. It is translated as CASSSNGHYEQYF.

The genes are TRBV7-3 and TRBJ2-7; D may match TRBD1 or TRBD2 (5 bases each). This CDR3 has 15 residues. Germline lookup yields CDR1 SGHTA and CDR2 FQGTGA. The V and J ends lost 2 bases and 7 bases respectively, with 18 bases between them. The CDR3 bases are TGTGCCAGCAGCTTAGCTGTGGGGACGGCCTGGGAGCAGTACTTC. It yields the protein CASSLAVGTAWEQYF.

V usage is TRBV19 and J usage is TRBJ2-7; the match to TRBD1 covers 9 bases. The CDR3 length is 13 residues. The germline V gene encodes CDR1 LNHDA and CDR2 SQIVND (reference sequence). Unmatched junction bases numbered 7, after V lost 11 bases and J lost 2 bases. The CDR3 sequence is CASQWTGAYEQYF. Written as DNA, the CDR3 is TGTGCCTCTCAGTGGACAGGGGCCTACGAGCAGTACTTC.

Ten or more counts support this clonotype. This chain uses TRBV5-1 with TRBJ2-7; 10 bases agree with TRBD1. This CDR3 is built from 14 residues. Losses at the gene ends were 3 bases for V and 4 bases for J; bases not matched to a gene: 4. CDR1 and CDR2 (germline): SGHRS, YFSETQ. CDR3 DNA: TGCGCCAGCAGCTCTGGGACAGGGGCGTACGAGCAGTACTTC. It yields the protein CASSSGTGAYEQYF.

This clonotype was detected a few times. The gene calls are TRBV15 and TRBJ2-7; TRBD1 matches at 9 bases. The V and J ends lost 0 bases and 3 bases, in that order; junction bases with no gene match: 6. Germline values: CDR1 LNHNV, CDR2 YYDKDF (reference sequence). CDR3 length: 16 amino acids. The CDR3 DNA reads as TGTGCCACCAGCAGAGAGGCTGGGACAGGGAACTACGAGCAGTACTTC. It specifies CATSREAGTGNYEQYF.

At least ten counts were recorded for this clonotype. The chain links TRBV6-6 to TRBJ1-4, with a tentative D call TRBD1 (5 bases). Germline loops: CDR1 MNHNY, CDR2 SVGAGI (reference sequence). This CDR3 contains 17 residues. V was clipped by 2 bases and J by 1 base, with 14 bases between them. The CDR3, as DNA: TGTGCCAGCAGTTACCGGGACTTCCCTGGAACTAATGAAAAACTGTTTTTT. This gives the protein CASSYRDFPGTNEKLFF.

Turning to this clonotype: This clone may be a read error of a much larger clone one base away. V usage is TRBV6-4 and J usage is TRBJ2-7, with TRBD1 identical over 9 bases. There are 19 residues in the CDR3. Germline V gene lookup returns CDR1 MRHNA and CDR2 SNTAGT. With 7 bases clipped from V and 7 bases from J, the junction kept 26 bases outside the gene matches. This CDR3 reads CASTLSGTGTAVMNNEQYF. The CDR3 DNA reads as TGTGCCAGCACCCTAAGTGGGACAGGGACCGCTGTAATGAACAATGAGCAGTACTTC.

The chain combines TRBV9 with TRBJ2-2; D not certain. Per the germline V gene, CDR1 is SGDLS and CDR2 is YYNGEE. The CDR3 contains 14 residues. V dropped 3 bases and J dropped 2 bases, with 8 bases sitting between them. CDR3 in DNA: TGTGCCAGCAGCGATCTTGGAAACACCGGGGAGCTGTTTTTT. Its translation: CASSDLGNTGELFF.

This clonotype has more than one count but fewer than ten. V and J are TRBV9 and TRBJ1-2; D unresolved. V shed 0 bases and J shed 7 bases, with 25 bases lying between them. Germline V gene lookup returns CDR1 SGDLS and CDR2 YYNGEE. The CDR3 runs 18 residues. The CDR3 region is CASSVVRAALGVGFGYTF. CDR3 nucleotides: TGTGCCAGCAGCGTAGTTCGGGCGGCTCTTGGTGTGGGCTTTGGCTACACCTTC. Full variable domain (outside the CDR3, taken from reference TRBV9 and TRBJ1-2): DSGVTQTPKHLITATGQRVTLRCSPRSGDLSVYWYQQSLDQGLQFLIQYYNGEERAKGNILERFSAQQFPDLHSELNLSSLELGDSALYFCASSVVRAALGVGFGYTFGSGTRLTVV.